The rows below give T cell receptor beta chains drawn from one sample of a study of shared clonotypes between healthy human individuals. TCRdb keeps only in-frame clones here, not all; method: immunoSEQ multiplex PCR. Of 2 million to 2.5 million clones in the sample, roughly 95% are singletons; the top ten hold roughly 0.13%. Sequenced material: naive CD4+ T cells sorted from blood. The receptor set was obtained from a young man in good health. Both conserved end residues are part of each CDR3. Fields, in order: clone size, J gene, V gene, D gene, CDR3 DNA, CDR3 protein. The D gene is left open where the match is weak. Size tells how often a clone was seen (once, few, many) or the class of an expanded clone, and some rows leave it out.

NA | TRBJ1-2 | TRBV28 | NA | TGTGCCAGCAGTTTATGGGACCCCAAACCTACGGACTATGGCTACACCTTC | CASSLWDPKPTDYGYTF
once | TRBJ2-7 | TRBV6-5 | TRBD1 | TGTGCCAGCAGTTACTCGGGGACAGGGGGGCCCTACGAGCAGTACTTC | CASSYSGTGGPYEQYF
NA | TRBJ2-5 | TRBV7-2 | NA | TGTGCCAGCAAGCTGGGCGGCAAACAAGAGACCCAGTACTTC | CASKLGGKQETQYF
NA | TRBJ2-3 | TRBV11-2 | TRBD1 | TGTGCCAGCAGCTCTCTCCTGACAGGGTTGAGGATGGATACGCAGTATTTT | CASSSLLTGLRMDTQYF
NA | TRBJ1-5 | TRBV28 | NA | TGTGCCACCCATCCCCGTGGGCAAAAGGATCAGCCCCAGCATTTT | CATHPRGQKDQPQHF
NA | TRBJ2-7 | TRBV6-1 | NA | TGTGCCAGCAGTGAGGCGGACCCCTACGAGCAGTACTTC | CASSEADPYEQYF
NA | TRBJ1-2 | TRBV5-1 | TRBD1 | TGCGCCAGCAGCTTACTTCCTATCGGGACAGGGGAATATGGCTACACCTTC | CASSLLPIGTGEYGYTF
NA | TRBJ2-5 | TRBV10-3 | NA | TGTGCCATCAGTGATGGAGTCGGTCTCGAGACAGGTAAAGAGACCCAGTACTTC | CAISDGVGLETGKETQYF
NA | TRBJ1-4 | TRBV4-1 | NA | TGCGCCAGCAGCCTAAGCGGCTTAAATGAAAAACTGTTTTTT | CASSLSGLNEKLFF
NA | TRBJ2-3 | TRBV20-1 | NA | TGCAGTGCTAGGGGGCCAGATACGCAGTATTTT | CSARGPDTQYF
NA | TRBJ1-2 | TRBV6-6 | NA | TGTGCCAGCAGTCTGATGAATGGCTACACCTTC | CASSLMNGYTF
NA | TRBJ1-4 | TRBV5-8 | NA | TGTGCCAGCAGCTTGGAGGGCGGGGTGCTTGAAAAACTGTTTTTT | CASSLEGGVLEKLFF
NA | TRBJ2-7 | TRBV5-1 | TRBD1 | TGCGCCAGCAGCTTGGAGGGACAGGGGGCCAACGAGCAGTACTTC | CASSLEGQGANEQYF
NA | TRBJ2-7 | TRBV18 | NA | TGTGCCAGCTCACGTGACAGCTCCTACGAGCAGTACTTC | CASSRDSSYEQYF
NA | TRBJ2-1 | TRBV11-2 | NA | TGTGCCAGCAGCTTAGACCAGATTGAGTTGGGCTCCTACAATGAGCAGTTCTTC | CASSLDQIELGSYNEQFF
NA | TRBJ2-7 | TRBV28 | NA | TGTGCCAGCACTCCCGGGGGCCCTACTAACGAGCAGTACTTC | CASTPGGPTNEQYF
NA | TRBJ1-6 | TRBV27 | NA | TGTGCCAGCAGTTTGGGGGGCGCGGCACGGGATTCACCCCTCCACTTT | CASSLGGAARDSPLHF
NA | TRBJ2-7 | TRBV30 | TRBD2 | TGTGCCTGGAGTCGGGGGAGGGCCCACGAGCAGTACTTC | CAWSRGRAHEQYF
NA | TRBJ2-7 | TRBV5-1 | NA | TGCGCCAGCAGCCCAGGCCGGGTCCCCTACGAGCAGTACTTC | CASSPGRVPYEQYF
NA | TRBJ1-2 | TRBV11-1 | NA | TGTGCCAGCAGCCGAGGGGGGGCTCATGGCTACACCTTC | CASSRGGAHGYTF
NA | TRBJ2-1 | TRBV18 | TRBD2 | TGTGCCAGCTCACCAGGGACTAGCGGGATAAATGAGCAGTTCTTC | CASSPGTSGINEQFF
NA | TRBJ2-2 | TRBV29-1 | TRBD1 | TGCAGCGTTGCTTCCGGGACAGGGCCCACCGGGGAGCTGTTTTTT | CSVASGTGPTGELFF
NA | TRBJ1-5 | TRBV19 | TRBD1 | TGTGCCAGTAGTCCAGGGGGTAATTATCAGCCCCAGCATTTT | CASSPGGNYQPQHF
NA | TRBJ1-4 | TRBV5-1 | NA | TGCGCCAGCAGCTTGGCCCAGGGACTGCATTCTAATGAAAAACTGTTTTTT | CASSLAQGLHSNEKLFF
NA | TRBJ2-7 | TRBV5-1 | NA | TGCGCCAGCAGCTTGTATACGGCTAACTACGAGCAGTACTTC | CASSLYTANYEQYF
NA | TRBJ1-2 | TRBV6-5 | NA | TGTGCCAGCAGTTACAGTTCGATGGGGAGGCAGTATGGCTACACCTTC | CASSYSSMGRQYGYTF